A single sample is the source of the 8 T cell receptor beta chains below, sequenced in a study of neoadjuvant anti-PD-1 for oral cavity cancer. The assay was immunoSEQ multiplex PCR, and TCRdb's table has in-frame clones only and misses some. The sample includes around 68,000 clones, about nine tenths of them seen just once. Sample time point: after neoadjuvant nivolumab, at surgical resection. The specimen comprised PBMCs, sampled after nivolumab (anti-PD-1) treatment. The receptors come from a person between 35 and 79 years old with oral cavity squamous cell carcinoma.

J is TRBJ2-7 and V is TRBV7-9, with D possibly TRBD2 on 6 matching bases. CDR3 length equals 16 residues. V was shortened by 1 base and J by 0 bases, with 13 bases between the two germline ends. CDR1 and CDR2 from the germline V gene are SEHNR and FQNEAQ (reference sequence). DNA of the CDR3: TGTGCCAGCAGCTTAGGCGGGACGTTGAGCTCCTACGAGCAGTACTTC. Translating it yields CASSLGGTLSSYEQYF. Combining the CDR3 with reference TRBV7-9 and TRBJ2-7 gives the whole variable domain DTGVSQNPRHKITKRGQNVTFRCDPISEHNRLYWYRQTLGQGPEFLTYFQNEAQLEKSRLLSDRFSAERPKGSFSTLEIQRTEQGDSAMYLCASSLGGTLSSYEQYFGPGTRLTVT.

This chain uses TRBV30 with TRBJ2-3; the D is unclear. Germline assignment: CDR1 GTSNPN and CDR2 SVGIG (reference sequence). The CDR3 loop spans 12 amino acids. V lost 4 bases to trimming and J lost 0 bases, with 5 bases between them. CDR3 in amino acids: CAWTLSTDTQYF. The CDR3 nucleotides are TGTGCCTGGACCCTTAGCACAGATACGCAGTATTTT.

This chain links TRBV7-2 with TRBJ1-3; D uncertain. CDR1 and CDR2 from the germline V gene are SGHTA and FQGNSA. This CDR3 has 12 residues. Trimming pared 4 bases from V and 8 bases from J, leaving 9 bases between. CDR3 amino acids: CASSWEGYTIYF. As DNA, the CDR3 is TGTGCCAGCAGCTGGGAGGGCTACACCATATATTTT.

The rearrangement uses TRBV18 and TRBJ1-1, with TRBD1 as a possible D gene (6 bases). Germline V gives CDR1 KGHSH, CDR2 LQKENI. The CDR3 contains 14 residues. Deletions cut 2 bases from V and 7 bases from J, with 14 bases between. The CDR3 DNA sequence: TGTGCCAGCTCACCAGGGGGCAGGGGATATGAAGCTTTCTTT. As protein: CASSPGGRGYEAFF.

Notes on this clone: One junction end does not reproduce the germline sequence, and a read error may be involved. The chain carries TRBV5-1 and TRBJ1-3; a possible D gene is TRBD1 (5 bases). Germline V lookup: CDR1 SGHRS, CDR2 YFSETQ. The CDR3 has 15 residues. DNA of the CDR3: TGCGCCAGCAGCTTGGGGGGCGCCTCTGGAAACACCACATATTTT. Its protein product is CASSLGGASGNTTYF.

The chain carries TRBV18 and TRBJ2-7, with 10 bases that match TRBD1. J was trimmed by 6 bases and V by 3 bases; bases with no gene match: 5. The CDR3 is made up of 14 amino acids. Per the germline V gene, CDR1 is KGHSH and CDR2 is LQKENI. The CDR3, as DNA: TGTGCCAGCTCACCCGGACAGGGGGGTGGCGAGCAGTACTTC. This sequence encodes CASSPGQGGGEQYF.

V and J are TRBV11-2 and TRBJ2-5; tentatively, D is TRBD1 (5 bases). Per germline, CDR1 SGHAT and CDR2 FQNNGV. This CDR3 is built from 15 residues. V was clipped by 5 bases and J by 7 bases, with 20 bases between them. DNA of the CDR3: TGTGCCAGCAGCACCCTTAGGGGTCCTCACCTGACCCAGTACTTC. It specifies CASSTLRGPHLTQYF.

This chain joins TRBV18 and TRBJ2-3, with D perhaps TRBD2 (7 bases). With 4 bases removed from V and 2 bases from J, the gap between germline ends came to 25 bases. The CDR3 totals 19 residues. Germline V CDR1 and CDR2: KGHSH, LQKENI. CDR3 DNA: TGTGCCAGCTCACTAACCCCTACCGACGGGGGGCGAGACACAGATACGCAGTATTTT. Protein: CASSLTPTDGGRDTDTQYF. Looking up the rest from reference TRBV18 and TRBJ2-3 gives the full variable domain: NAGVMQNPRHLVRRRGQEARLRCSPMKGHSHVYWYRQLPEEGLKFMVYLQKENIIDESGMPKERFSAEFPKEGPSILRIQQVVRGDSAAYFCASSLTPTDGGRDTDTQYFGPGTRLTVL.